The 28 T cell receptor beta chains presented below share a single source sample, sequenced in a study of T cell repertoires in cytomegalovirus infection. TCRdb re-analysed the reads in MiXCR, keeping a single row per CDR3 protein. The sample includes 900,000 to 950,000 distinct CDR3 sequences, around a third of them seen just once. No antigen has been assigned to these receptors. Sequenced material: cultured CD8+ T cells from PBMCs, taken from culture after CMV antigen stimulation. The receptors come from a human donor in good health (CMV status not recorded). Some clones in this sample may be carry-over from other donors' samples.

J is TRBJ2-2 and V is TRBV7-9, with 11 bases fitting TRBD2. The CDR3 spans 17 residues. V dropped 5 bases and J dropped 0; count of bases not matched to a gene: 5. Germline V gene lookup returns CDR1 SEHNR and CDR2 FQNEAQ (reference sequence). The CDR3 DNA is TGTGCCAGCAGCCAACCTAGCGGGGGGCCGAACACCGGGGAGCTGTTTTTT. Translated: CASSQPSGGPNTGELFF. Combining the CDR3 with reference TRBV7-9 and TRBJ2-2 gives the whole variable domain DTGVSQNPRHKITKRGQNVTFRCDPISEHNRLYWYRQTLGQGPEFLTYFQNEAQLEKSRLLSDRFSAERPKGSFSTLEIQRTEQGDSAMYLCASSQPSGGPNTGELFFGEGSRLTVL.

V usage is TRBV6-5 and J usage is TRBJ1-3; maybe TRBD1 (5 bases). The germline V gene encodes CDR1 MNHEY and CDR2 SVGAGI. The CDR3 has 16 residues. V lost 0 bases to trimming and J lost 0 bases, with 9 bases between them. The CDR3, as DNA: TGTGCCAGCAGTTACTCCGGGGGAAACTCTGGAAACACCATATATTTT. This translates into CASSYSGGNSGNTIYF.

This clonotype was counted ten times or more. This chain joins TRBV7-2 and TRBJ2-7; D perhaps matches TRBD1 (6 bases). CDR1 and CDR2 (germline): SGHTA, FQGNSA. The CDR3 has 14 residues. Trimming removed 4 bases at V and 0 bases at J, with 10 bases between. The CDR3 DNA follows: TGTGCCAGCAGCTCGGACAGTTACTCCTACGAGCAGTACTTC. This gives the protein CASSSDSYSYEQYF.

The rearrangement uses TRBV12-3 or TRBV12-4 and TRBJ2-1; possible D gene TRBD2, 5 bases. This CDR3 has 13 residues. V was pared by 6 bases and J by 9 bases, with 15 bases between. The CDR3 DNA reads as TGTGCCAGCAGCCCGGCGGCCCGGGGTGAGCAGTTCTTC. This sequence encodes CASSPAARGEQFF.

Comment on this clonotype: A read error may be the cause here, since a much bigger clone is one base away. This chain uses TRBV7-9 with TRBJ2-1; D perhaps matches TRBD1 (6 bases). CDR3 length: 16 residues. The germline gives CDR1 SEHNR, CDR2 FQNEAQ (reference sequence). The CDR3 protein is CVSDEWGQGNFNEQFF. The CDR3 bases are TGTGTCAGCGATGAGTGGGGGCAGGGGAATTTCAATGAGCAGTTCTTC.

This clonotype was counted only a few times. V gene TRBV27 combines with J gene TRBJ2-7; 7 nucleotides line up with TRBD1. Germline CDR1 is MNHEY and CDR2 is SMNVEV (reference sequence). The CDR3 sequence is 14 residues long. Trimming cost V 4 bases and J 3 bases; bases outside gene matches: 6. The CDR3 coding sequence is TGTGCCAGCAGTTCGGGACAGACCAACTACGAGCAGTACTTC. Amino acid sequence: CASSSGQTNYEQYF.

The rearrangement links TRBV11-1 to TRBJ2-2; D may be TRBD2 (6 bases). V was cut by 5 bases and J by 0 bases, with 13 bases left in between. CDR3 length: 16 amino acids. Per the germline V gene, CDR1 is SGHAT and CDR2 is FQDESV (reference sequence). The chain's CDR3 is CASSLFGTSNTGELFF. Here the CDR3 DNA reads TGTGCCAGCAGCCTTTTCGGGACTTCGAACACCGGGGAGCTGTTTTTT.

The rearrangement joins TRBV5-6 to TRBJ1-1, with 10 bases that match TRBD1. The CDR3 totals 16 residues. J was trimmed by 1 base and V by 4 bases; bases with no gene match: 7. Germline V gene data show CDR1 as SGHDT and CDR2 as YYEEEE. The CDR3 loop reads CASSPGTGVWNTEAFF. The CDR3, as DNA: TGTGCCAGCAGCCCCGGGACAGGGGTATGGAACACTGAAGCTTTCTTT.

This clonotype was seen only a few times. The V call is TRBV9, the J call TRBJ1-2; D may be TRBD1 (6 bases). This CDR3 spans 15 amino acids. Germline V gene data show CDR1 as SGDLS and CDR2 as YYNGEE. Trimming shortened V by 4 bases and J by 7 bases, and 20 bases separated the two germline ends. The CDR3 protein is CASSKTGNNLSGYTF. CDR3 nucleotide sequence: TGTGCCAGCAGCAAAACAGGGAATAATTTGAGTGGCTACACCTTC. The full variable domain, in which reference TRBV9 and TRBJ1-2 provide the parts outside the CDR3, is DSGVTQTPKHLITATGQRVTLRCSPRSGDLSVYWYQQSLDQGLQFLIQYYNGEERAKGNILERFSAQQFPDLHSELNLSSLELGDSALYFCASSKTGNNLSGYTFGSGTRLTVV.

The chain is built from TRBV5-1 and TRBJ2-1; weak D call: TRBD1 (5 bases). Trimming took off 5 bases at V and 0 bases at J, with 12 bases between the two ends. The V gene's germline CDR1 is SGHRS and CDR2 YFSETQ. This CDR3 spans 15 amino acids. The CDR3 here is CASRDRTSSYNEQFF. CDR3 DNA sequence: TGCGCCAGCAGGGATAGGACAAGCTCCTACAATGAGCAGTTCTTC.

This clonotype has just a few counts. V gene TRBV4-3 combines with J gene TRBJ1-1, with 8 bases that match TRBD1. The J segment lost 0 bases and the V segment lost 0 bases, leaving 6 bases of the junction unmatched. This CDR3 comprises 17 residues. Germline values: CDR1 LGHNA, CDR2 YSLEER. The CDR3 region is CASSQDRTGRLNTEAFF. The CDR3 coding sequence is TGCGCCAGCAGCCAAGATAGGACAGGGAGACTGAACACTGAAGCTTTCTTT.

This clonotype showed up many times. The chain combines TRBV7-3 with TRBJ2-2; TRBD2 might be the D (6 bases). The germline gives CDR1 SGHTA, CDR2 FQGTGA. The CDR3 spans 14 residues. The V and J ends lost 7 bases and 4 bases respectively, with 13 bases between them. The DNA of the CDR3 is TGTGCCAGCACCCTCACCGGGGGCACCGGGGAGCTGTTTTTT. Translation: CASTLTGGTGELFF.

The J gene is TRBJ2-7, the V gene TRBV7-9; 7 nucleotides match TRBD2. The germline V gene encodes CDR1 SEHNR and CDR2 FQNEAQ (reference sequence). The CDR3 is made up of 13 amino acids. J was trimmed by 7 bases and V by 5 bases; bases with no gene match: 8. The CDR3 loop is CASSISARGEQYF. CDR3 nucleotide sequence: TGTGCCAGCAGCATTAGCGCGCGGGGGGAGCAGTACTTC. The variable domain in full, completed from reference TRBV7-9 and TRBJ2-7, reads DTGVSQNPRHKITKRGQNVTFRCDPISEHNRLYWYRQTLGQGPEFLTYFQNEAQLEKSRLLSDRFSAERPKGSFSTLEIQRTEQGDSAMYLCASSISARGEQYFGPGTRLTVT.

This clonotype was seen many times. The CDR3 nucleotides are TGTGCCAGCAGCTTACGGGGACAGGGATATTCACCCCTCCACTTT. Translated: CASSLRGQGYSPLHF. V is TRBV11-1 and J is TRBJ1-6; the match to TRBD1 covers 9 bases. V lost 2 bases and J lost 8; bases outside the gene matches: 4. Looked up from germline, CDR1 is SGHAT and CDR2 is FQDESV (reference sequence). There are 15 residues in the CDR3.

This clonotype was counted ten times or more. V gene TRBV25-1 combines with J gene TRBJ1-4, with TRBD1 matching over 9 bases. The germline V gene has CDR1 MGHDK and CDR2 SYGVNS. V shed 2 bases, J shed 8 bases, and the junction held 15 bases outside the gene matches. This CDR3 spans 18 amino acids. This chain's CDR3 is CASSENFVGYGTGEKLFF. For the CDR3, the DNA is TGTGCCAGCAGTGAAAACTTCGTTGGGTATGGGACAGGGGAAAAACTGTTTTTT.

The chain joins TRBV4-1 to TRBJ2-1; 14 bases fit TRBD2. V was pared by 0 bases and J by 12 bases, with 16 bases of the junction left unmatched. From germline, CDR1 is MGHRA and CDR2 YSYEKL. The CDR3 consists of 19 residues. CDR3: CASSQDATSGGAWGNLQFF. The DNA for the CDR3 is TGCGCCAGCAGCCAAGATGCGACTAGCGGGGGGGCGTGGGGGAATCTGCAGTTCTTC.

This chain links TRBV27 with TRBJ2-7; unclear D gene. V lost 3 bases and J 6 bases, leaving 12 bases between the germline ends. CDR1 MNHEY and CDR2 SMNVEV come from the germline V gene (reference sequence). CDR3 length: 13 amino acids. The CDR3: CASSFGPGSEQYV. The CDR3 nucleotides are TGTGCCAGCAGTTTTGGTCCCGGTTCCGAGCAGTACGTC.

This clonotype was observed a few times. The chain has TRBV7-2 and TRBJ1-1; 7 bases agree with TRBD1. The germline CDR1 and CDR2 sequences are SGHTA and FQGNSA. The CDR3 extends over 16 amino acids. With V trimmed by 3 bases and J by 0 bases, 7 bases remained unmatched. The chain's CDR3 is CASSFIGTGVNTEAFF. CDR3 in DNA: TGTGCCAGCAGCTTTATAGGTACAGGGGTGAACACTGAAGCTTTCTTT.

The gene calls are TRBV6-1 and TRBJ1-1; D is perhaps TRBD1 (6 bases). Per germline, CDR1 MNHNS and CDR2 SASEGT. The CDR3 loop spans 14 amino acids. V lost 5 bases, J lost 2 bases, and 12 bases lay in between. DNA for the CDR3: TGTGCCAGCAGTACGGGACACCGAAACACTGAAGCTTTCTTT. Amino acids: CASSTGHRNTEAFF.

Many counts were recorded for this clonotype. CDR3 DNA sequence: TGTGCCAGCAGCCCACAAAACAGTCCCCACGAGCAGTACTTC. Translation: CASSPQNSPHEQYF. The chain uses TRBV7-6 and TRBJ2-7; unclear D gene. With 5 bases removed from V and 5 bases from J, the gap between germline ends came to 16 bases. This CDR3 is 14 amino acids long. CDR1 is SGHVS and CDR2 is FNYEAQ in the germline V gene.

This clonotype occurred a few times. This sequence joins TRBV20-1 and TRBJ1-5; 12 bases map to TRBD1. Germline-derived CDR1 and CDR2 are DFQATT and SNEGSKA (reference sequence). V shed 5 bases, J shed 1 base, and the junction held 6 bases outside the gene matches. The CDR3 has 16 residues. Here the CDR3 reads CSALGTGGASNQPQHF. CDR3 in DNA: TGCAGTGCTTTGGGGACAGGGGGCGCAAGCAATCAGCCCCAGCATTTT.

This clonotype was observed a few times. This chain joins TRBV7-9 and TRBJ2-3, with unresolved D. Per the germline V gene, CDR1 is SEHNR and CDR2 is FQNEAQ (reference sequence). The CDR3 has 14 residues. V was trimmed by 4 bases and J by 4 bases, leaving 12 bases between them. CDR3: CASSSPGLPDTQYF. Here the CDR3 DNA reads TGTGCCAGCAGCTCACCGGGTCTCCCAGATACGCAGTATTTT.

This rearrangement joins TRBV15 to TRBJ2-7; 9 nucleotides match TRBD1. This CDR3 comprises 14 residues. J was trimmed by 5 bases and V by 2 bases; bases with no gene match: 4. Germline CDR1 LNHNV, CDR2 YYDKDF (reference sequence). The CDR3 protein is CATSRKDRGHEQYF. The DNA for the CDR3 is TGTGCCACCAGCAGAAAGGACAGGGGCCACGAGCAGTACTTC.

This clonotype occurred a few times. The chain carries TRBV28 and TRBJ1-4; TRBD1 aligns across 7 bases. The ends lost 5 bases at V and 6 bases at J; junction bases unmatched: 6. The CDR3 is made up of 14 amino acids. CDR1 and CDR2 from the germline V gene are MDHEN and SYDVKM. CDR3: CASSPTGRDEKLFF. DNA for the CDR3: TGTGCCAGCAGTCCGACAGGGCGTGATGAAAAACTGTTTTTT.

The chain employs TRBV2 and TRBJ1-3; D is ambiguous. CDR1 and CDR2 from the germline V gene are SNHLY and FYNNEI. The V end lost 7 bases, the J end lost 0 bases, and 4 bases lay between the germline ends. This CDR3 is built from 12 residues. Written as DNA, the CDR3 is TGTGCCAGCACAAACTCTGGAAACACCATATATTTT. Translated, it gives CASTNSGNTIYF.

This chain joins TRBV7-6 and TRBJ1-5; no clear D gene. The V end lost 3 bases, the J end lost 0 bases, and 18 bases lay between the germline ends. The CDR3 is 18 residues long. The germline CDR1 and CDR2 sequences are SGHVS and FNYEAQ. CDR3 sequence: CASSLWAAGVDSNQPQHF. The DNA for the CDR3 is TGTGCCAGCAGCTTGTGGGCCGCCGGTGTAGATAGCAATCAGCCCCAGCATTTT.

This clonotype has a handful of counts. The chain is built from TRBV7-9 and TRBJ1-2, with no clear D. The CDR3 is 12 residues long. Germline values: CDR1 SEHNR, CDR2 FQNEAQ (reference sequence). V was cut by 5 bases and J by 6 bases, with 10 bases left in between. CDR3 DNA sequence: TGTGCCAGCAGCCCTAGTAGCCATGGCTACACCTTC. Translation: CASSPSSHGYTF.

The table lists this clonotype with a count of one. The chain links TRBV3-1 to TRBJ2-7, with D perhaps assigned TRBD1 or TRBD2 (5 bases each). Trimming removed 4 bases from V and 4 bases from J, with 14 bases in between. Per germline, CDR1 LGHDT and CDR2 YNNKEL (reference sequence). There are 14 residues in the CDR3. The DNA of the CDR3 is TGTGCCAGCAGCCCGGGACGAGGTCTTTACGAGCAGTACTTC. Translated, it gives CASSPGRGLYEQYF.